This T cell receptor (beta chain) was captured by sequencing in a study of CD8 T cells in Susac syndrome. Points on this clonotype: Relative to the germline gene, one junction end is altered; a read error may explain this.

The sequenced target, TCR beta, came from blood CD8+ and CD4+ T cells. Random hexamers served to reverse transcribe about 0.5 to 1 ug RNA. TCRdb re-derived calls from the immunoSEQ multiplex PCR reads in MiXCR, one entry per CDR3 protein. The repertoire holds 77,000 or so distinct CDR3 sequences, with just over 90% as singletons. In germline, CDR1 is MGHRA, CDR2 YSYEKL. The CDR3 totals 14 residues. This receptor was obtained from a human donor with Susac syndrome. Sequencing was done on a sample of CD4+ T cells from PBMCs. The rearrangement uses TRBV4-1 and TRBJ2-7, with D unclear. The CDR3 protein is CTSTPRLVGYEQYF. The DNA for the CDR3 is TGCACCAGCACCCCCAGGTTAGTGGGCTACGAGCAGTACTTC.